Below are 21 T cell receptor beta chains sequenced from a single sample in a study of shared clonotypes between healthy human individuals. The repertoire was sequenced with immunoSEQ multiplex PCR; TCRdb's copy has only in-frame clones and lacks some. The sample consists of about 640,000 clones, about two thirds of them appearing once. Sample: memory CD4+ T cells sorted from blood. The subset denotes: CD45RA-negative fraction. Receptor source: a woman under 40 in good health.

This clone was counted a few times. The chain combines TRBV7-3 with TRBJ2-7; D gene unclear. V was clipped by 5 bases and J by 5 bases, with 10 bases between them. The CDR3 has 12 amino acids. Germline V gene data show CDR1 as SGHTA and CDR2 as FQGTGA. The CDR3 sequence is CASSAGGDEQYF. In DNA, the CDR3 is TGTGCCAGCAGCGCAGGCGGTGACGAGCAGTACTTC.

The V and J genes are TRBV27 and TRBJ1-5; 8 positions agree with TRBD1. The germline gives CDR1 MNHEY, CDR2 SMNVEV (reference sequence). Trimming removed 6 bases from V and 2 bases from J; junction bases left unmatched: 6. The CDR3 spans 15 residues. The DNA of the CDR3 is TGTGCCAGCAGAAAAACAGGGGGTGGCAATCAGCCCCAGCATTTT. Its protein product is CASRKTGGGNQPQHF.

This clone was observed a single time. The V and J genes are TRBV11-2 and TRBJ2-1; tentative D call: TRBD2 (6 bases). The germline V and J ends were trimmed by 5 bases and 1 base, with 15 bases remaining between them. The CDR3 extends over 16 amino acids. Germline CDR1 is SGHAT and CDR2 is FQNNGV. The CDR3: CASSIRLVGSYNEQFF. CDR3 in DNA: TGTGCCAGCAGCATCAGACTAGTTGGATCCTACAATGAGCAGTTCTTC.

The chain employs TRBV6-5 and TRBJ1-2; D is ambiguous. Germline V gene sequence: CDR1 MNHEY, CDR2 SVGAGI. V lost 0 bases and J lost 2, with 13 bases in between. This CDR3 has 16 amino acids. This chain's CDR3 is CASSYSLVVGNYGYTF. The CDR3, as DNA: TGTGCCAGCAGTTACTCGTTAGTCGTGGGGAACTATGGCTACACCTTC.

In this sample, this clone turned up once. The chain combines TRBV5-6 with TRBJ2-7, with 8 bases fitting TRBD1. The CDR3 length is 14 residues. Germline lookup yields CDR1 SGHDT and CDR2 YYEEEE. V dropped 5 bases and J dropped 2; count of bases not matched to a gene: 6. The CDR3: CASRRTGRAYEQYF. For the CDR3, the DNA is TGTGCCAGCAGAAGGACAGGGCGCGCCTACGAGCAGTACTTC.

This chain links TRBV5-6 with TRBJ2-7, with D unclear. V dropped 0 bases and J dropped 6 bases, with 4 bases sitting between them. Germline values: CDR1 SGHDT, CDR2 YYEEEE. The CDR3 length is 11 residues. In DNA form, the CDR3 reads TGTGCCAGCAGCTTGGCCCTCGAGCAGTACTTC. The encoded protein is CASSLALEQYF.

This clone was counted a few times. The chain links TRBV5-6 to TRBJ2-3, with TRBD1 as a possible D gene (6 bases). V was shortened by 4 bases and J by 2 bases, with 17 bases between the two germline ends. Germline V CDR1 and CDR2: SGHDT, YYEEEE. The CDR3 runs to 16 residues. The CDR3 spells CASSIQGTSITDTQYF. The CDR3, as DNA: TGTGCCAGCAGCATCCAGGGGACCTCTATCACAGATACGCAGTATTTT.

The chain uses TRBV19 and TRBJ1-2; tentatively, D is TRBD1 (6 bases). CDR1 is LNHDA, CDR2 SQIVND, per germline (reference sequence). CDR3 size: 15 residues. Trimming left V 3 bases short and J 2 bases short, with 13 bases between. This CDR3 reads CASSMSLQGNYGYTF. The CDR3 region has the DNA TGTGCCAGTAGTATGTCCCTGCAGGGGAACTATGGCTACACCTTC.

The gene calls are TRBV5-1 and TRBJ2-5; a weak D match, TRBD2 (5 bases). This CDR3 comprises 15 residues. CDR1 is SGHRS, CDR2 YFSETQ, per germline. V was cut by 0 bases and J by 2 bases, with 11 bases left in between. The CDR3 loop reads CASSLALATQETQYF. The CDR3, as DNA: TGCGCCAGCAGCTTGGCTTTAGCGACGCAAGAGACCCAGTACTTC.

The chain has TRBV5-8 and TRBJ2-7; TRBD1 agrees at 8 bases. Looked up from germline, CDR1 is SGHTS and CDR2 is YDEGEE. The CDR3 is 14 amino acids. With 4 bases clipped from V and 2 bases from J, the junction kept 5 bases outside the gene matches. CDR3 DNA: TGTGCCAGCAGCCCCTGGGACAGGACCTACGAGCAGTACTTC. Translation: CASSPWDRTYEQYF.

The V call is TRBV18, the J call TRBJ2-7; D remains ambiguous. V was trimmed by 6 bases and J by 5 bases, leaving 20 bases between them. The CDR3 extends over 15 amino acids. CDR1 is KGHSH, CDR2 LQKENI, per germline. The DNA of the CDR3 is TGTGCCAGCTCGCCCCGGACCACAAAGAGCGACGAGCAGTACTTC. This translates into CASSPRTTKSDEQYF.

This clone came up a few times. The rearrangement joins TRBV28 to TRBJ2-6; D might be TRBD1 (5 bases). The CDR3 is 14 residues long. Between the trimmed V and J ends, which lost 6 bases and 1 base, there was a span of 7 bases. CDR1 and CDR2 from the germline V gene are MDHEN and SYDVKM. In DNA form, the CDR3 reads TGTGCCAGCAGACCAGGGTCTGGGGCCAACGTCCTGACTTTC. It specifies CASRPGSGANVLTF.

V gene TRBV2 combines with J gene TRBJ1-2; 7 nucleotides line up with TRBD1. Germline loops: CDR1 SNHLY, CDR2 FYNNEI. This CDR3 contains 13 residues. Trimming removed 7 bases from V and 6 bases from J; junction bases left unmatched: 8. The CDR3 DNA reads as TGTGCCAGCAAGACGACAGGGAGAGATGGCTACACCTTC. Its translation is CASKTTGRDGYTF.

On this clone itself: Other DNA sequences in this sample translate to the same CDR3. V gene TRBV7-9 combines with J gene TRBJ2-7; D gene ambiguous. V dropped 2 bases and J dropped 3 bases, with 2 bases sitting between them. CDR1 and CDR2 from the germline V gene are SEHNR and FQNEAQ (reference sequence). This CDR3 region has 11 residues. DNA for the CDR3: TGTGCCAGCAGCTTAAGCTACGAGCAGTACTTC. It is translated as CASSLSYEQYF.

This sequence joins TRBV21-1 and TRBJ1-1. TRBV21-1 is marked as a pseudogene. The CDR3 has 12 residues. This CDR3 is CASTTTPVEAFF. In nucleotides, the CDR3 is TGTGCCAGCACTACCACTCCGGTTGAAGCTTTCTTT.

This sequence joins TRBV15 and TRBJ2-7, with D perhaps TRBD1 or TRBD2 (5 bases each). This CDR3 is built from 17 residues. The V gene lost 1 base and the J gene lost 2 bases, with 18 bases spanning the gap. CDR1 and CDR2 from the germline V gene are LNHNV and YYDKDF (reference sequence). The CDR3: CATSRGNLGTVTYEQYF. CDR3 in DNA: TGTGCCACCAGCAGAGGCAATTTAGGGACGGTTACCTACGAGCAGTACTTC.

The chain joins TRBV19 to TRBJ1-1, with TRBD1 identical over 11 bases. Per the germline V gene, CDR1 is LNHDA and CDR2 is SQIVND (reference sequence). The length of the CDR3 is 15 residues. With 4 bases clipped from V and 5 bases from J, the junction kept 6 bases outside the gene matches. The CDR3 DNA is TGTGCCAGTAGTAGAGGACAGGGGGCACGGACTGAAGCTTTCTTT. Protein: CASSRGQGARTEAFF.

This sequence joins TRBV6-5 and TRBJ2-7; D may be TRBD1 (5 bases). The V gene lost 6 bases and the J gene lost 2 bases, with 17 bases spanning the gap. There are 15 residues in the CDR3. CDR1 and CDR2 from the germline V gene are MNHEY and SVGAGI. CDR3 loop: CASSTPLDSAYEQYF. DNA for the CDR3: TGTGCCAGCAGCACTCCCCTAGACAGCGCCTACGAGCAGTACTTC.

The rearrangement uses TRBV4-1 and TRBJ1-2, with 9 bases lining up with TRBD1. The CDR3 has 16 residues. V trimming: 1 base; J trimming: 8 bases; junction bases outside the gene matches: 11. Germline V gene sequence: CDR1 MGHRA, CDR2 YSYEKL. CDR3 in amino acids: CASSQGFSGQGLGYTF. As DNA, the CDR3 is TGCGCCAGCAGCCAAGGCTTCTCGGGACAGGGTTTAGGCTACACCTTC.

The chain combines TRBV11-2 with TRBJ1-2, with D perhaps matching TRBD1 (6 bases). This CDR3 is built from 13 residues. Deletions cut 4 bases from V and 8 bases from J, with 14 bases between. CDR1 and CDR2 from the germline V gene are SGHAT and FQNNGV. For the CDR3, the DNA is TGTGCCAGCAGCTCACAGGGCATGGACGGCTACACCTTC. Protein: CASSSQGMDGYTF.

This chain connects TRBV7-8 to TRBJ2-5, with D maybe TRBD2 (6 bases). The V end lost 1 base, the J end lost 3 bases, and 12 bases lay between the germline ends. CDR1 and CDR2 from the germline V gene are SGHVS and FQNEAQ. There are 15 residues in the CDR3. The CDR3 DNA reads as TGTGCCAGCAGCTTAGGACTAGTTGGTGAAGAGACCCAGTACTTC. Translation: CASSLGLVGEETQYF.